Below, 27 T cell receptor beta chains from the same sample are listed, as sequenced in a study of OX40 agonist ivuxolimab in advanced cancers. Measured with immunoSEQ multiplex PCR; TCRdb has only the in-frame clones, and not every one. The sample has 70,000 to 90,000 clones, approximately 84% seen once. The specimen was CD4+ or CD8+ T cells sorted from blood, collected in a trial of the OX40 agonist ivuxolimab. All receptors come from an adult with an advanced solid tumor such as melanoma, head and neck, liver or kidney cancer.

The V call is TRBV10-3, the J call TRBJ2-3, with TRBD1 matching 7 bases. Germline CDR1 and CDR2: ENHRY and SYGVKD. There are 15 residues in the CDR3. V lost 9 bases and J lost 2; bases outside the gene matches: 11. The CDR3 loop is CAISRQGAITDTQYF. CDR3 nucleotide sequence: TGTGCCATATCTAGACAGGGAGCTATCACAGATACGCAGTATTTT.

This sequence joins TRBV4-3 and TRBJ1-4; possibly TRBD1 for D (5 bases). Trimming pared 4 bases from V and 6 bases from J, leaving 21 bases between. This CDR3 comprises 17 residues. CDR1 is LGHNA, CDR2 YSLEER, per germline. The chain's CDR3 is CASSLALIGSGDEKLFF. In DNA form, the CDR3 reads TGCGCCAGCAGCCTCGCCCTTATCGGTTCGGGGGATGAAAAACTGTTTTTT.

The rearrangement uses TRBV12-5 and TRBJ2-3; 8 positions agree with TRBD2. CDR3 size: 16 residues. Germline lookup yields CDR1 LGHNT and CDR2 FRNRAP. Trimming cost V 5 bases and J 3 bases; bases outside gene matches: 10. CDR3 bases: TGTGCTAGTGGTCTCACTAGCGGAAGCCGGACAGATACGCAGTATTTT. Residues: CASGLTSGSRTDTQYF.

The CDR3 loop reads CASSYLSGGSYEQYF. The DNA for the CDR3 is TGTGCCAGCAGTTACTTATCGGGGGGGAGTTACGAGCAGTACTTC. V is TRBV6-5 and J is TRBJ2-7; the match to TRBD2 covers 8 bases. V dropped 1 base and J dropped 4; count of bases not matched to a gene: 6. CDR3 length: 15 residues. Germline V gives CDR1 MNHEY, CDR2 SVGAGI.

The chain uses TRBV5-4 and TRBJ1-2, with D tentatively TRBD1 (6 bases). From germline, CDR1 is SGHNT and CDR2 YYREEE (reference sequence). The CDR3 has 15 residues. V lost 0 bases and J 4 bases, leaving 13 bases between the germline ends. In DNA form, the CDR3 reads TGTGCCAGCAGCTTGGGACAGGCCCCCCTCTATGGCTACACCTTC. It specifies CASSLGQAPLYGYTF.

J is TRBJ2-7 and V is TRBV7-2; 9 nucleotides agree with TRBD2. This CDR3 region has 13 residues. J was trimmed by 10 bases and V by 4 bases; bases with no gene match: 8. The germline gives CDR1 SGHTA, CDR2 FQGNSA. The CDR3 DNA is TGTGCCAGCAGCTCCGGGGCGGGAGGGCCTCAGTACTTC. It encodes CASSSGAGGPQYF.

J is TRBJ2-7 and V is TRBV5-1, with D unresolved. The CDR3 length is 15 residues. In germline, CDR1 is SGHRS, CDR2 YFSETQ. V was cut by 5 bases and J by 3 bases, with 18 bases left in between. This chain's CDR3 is CASSSPGQYIYEQYF. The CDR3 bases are TGCGCCAGCAGTTCCCCCGGGCAGTACATCTACGAGCAGTACTTC. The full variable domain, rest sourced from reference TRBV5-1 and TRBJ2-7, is KAGVTQTPRYLIKTRGQQVTLSCSPISGHRSVSWYQQTPGQGLQFLFEYFSETQRNKGNFPGRFSGRQFSNSRSEMNVSTLELGDSALYLCASSSPGQYIYEQYFGPGTRLTVT.

CDR3 loop: CASSQRGLGLGYTF. CDR3 nucleotide sequence: TGTGCCAGTAGCCAGAGAGGGCTGGGTCTCGGCTACACCTTC. The chain employs TRBV27 and TRBJ1-2; no reliable D call. The CDR3 consists of 14 residues. With 9 bases removed from V and 8 bases from J, the gap between germline ends came to 22 bases. Germline values: CDR1 MNHEY, CDR2 SMNVEV (reference sequence).

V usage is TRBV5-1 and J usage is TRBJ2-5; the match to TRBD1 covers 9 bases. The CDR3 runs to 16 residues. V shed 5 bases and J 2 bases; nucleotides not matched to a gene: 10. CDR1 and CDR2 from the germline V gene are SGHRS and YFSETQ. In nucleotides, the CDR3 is TGCGCCAGCAGACGGACCTCCGGGACAGGGCAAGAGACCCAGTACTTC. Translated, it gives CASRRTSGTGQETQYF.

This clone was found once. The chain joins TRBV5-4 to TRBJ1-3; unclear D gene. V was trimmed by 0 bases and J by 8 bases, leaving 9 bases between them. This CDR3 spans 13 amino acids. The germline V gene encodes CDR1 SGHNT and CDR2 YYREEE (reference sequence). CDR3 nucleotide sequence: TGTGCCAGCAGCTTGGAACCTGCGGACACCATATATTTT. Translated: CASSLEPADTIYF.

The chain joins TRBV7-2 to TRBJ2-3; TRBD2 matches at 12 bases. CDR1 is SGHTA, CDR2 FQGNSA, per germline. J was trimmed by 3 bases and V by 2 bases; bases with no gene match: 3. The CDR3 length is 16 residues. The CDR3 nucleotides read TGTGCCAGCAGCTTACTAGCGGGAGGGCTAACAGATACGCAGTATTTT. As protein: CASSLLAGGLTDTQYF. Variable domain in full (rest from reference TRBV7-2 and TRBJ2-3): GAGVSQSPSNKVTEKGKDVELRCDPISGHTALYWYRQSLGQGLEFLIYFQGNSAPDKSGLPSDRFSAERTGGSVSTLTIQRTQQEDSAVYLCASSLLAGGLTDTQYFGPGTRLTVL.

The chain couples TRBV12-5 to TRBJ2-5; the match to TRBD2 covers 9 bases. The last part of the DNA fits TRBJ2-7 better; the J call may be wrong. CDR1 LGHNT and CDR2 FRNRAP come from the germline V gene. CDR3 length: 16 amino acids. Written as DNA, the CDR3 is TGTGCTAGTGGTAGCGGACAGACTAGCGGTTTCTACGAGCAGTACTTC. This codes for CASGSGQTSGFYEQYF.

The CDR3 region has the DNA TGTGCCAGCAGCTTGTCCCCTAACAATGAGCAGTTCTTC. It translates to CASSLSPNNEQFF. This sequence joins TRBV11-1 and TRBJ2-1; D gene unclear. The germline V and J ends were trimmed by 3 bases and 5 bases, with 8 bases remaining between them. CDR1 and CDR2 (germline): SGHAT, FQDESV (reference sequence). The CDR3 extends over 13 amino acids.

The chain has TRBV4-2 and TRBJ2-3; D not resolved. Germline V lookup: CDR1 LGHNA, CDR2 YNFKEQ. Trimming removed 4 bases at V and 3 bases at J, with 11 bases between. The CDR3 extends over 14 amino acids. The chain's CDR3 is CASSLGPQTDTQYF. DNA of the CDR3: TGTGCCAGCAGCCTTGGGCCTCAAACAGATACGCAGTATTTT.

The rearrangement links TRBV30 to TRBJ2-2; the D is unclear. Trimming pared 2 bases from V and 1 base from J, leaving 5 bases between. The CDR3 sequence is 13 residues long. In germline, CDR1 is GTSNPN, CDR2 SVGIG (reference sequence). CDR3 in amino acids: CAWSWWNTGELFF. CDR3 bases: TGTGCCTGGAGTTGGTGGAACACCGGGGAGCTGTTTTTT. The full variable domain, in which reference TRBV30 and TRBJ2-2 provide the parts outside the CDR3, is SQTIHQWPATLVQPVGSPLSLECTVEGTSNPNLYWYRQAAGRGLQLLFYSVGIGQISSEVPQNLSASRPQDRQFILSSKKLLLSDSGFYLCAWSWWNTGELFFGEGSRLTVL.

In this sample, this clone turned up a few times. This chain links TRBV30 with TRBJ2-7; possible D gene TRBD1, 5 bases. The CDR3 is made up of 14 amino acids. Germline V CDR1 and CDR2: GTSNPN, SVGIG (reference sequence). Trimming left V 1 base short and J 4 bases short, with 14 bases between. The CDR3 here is CAWSGRQGFYEQYF. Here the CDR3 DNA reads TGTGCCTGGAGTGGTAGGCAGGGTTTTTACGAGCAGTACTTC.

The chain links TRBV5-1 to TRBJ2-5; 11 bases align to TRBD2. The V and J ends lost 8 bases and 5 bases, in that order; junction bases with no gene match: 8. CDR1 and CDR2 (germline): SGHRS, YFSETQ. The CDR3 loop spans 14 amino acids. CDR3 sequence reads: CASTSGGSLETQYF. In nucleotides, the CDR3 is TGCGCCAGTACTAGCGGGGGATCTTTGGAGACCCAGTACTTC.

The CDR3 DNA follows: TGTGCCAGCAGTTACTCGGGGACAGGGGGGAACGAGCAGTACTTC. It translates to CASSYSGTGGNEQYF. This chain connects TRBV6-5 to TRBJ2-7, with TRBD1 matching over 11 bases. Trimming removed 0 bases from V and 5 bases from J; junction bases left unmatched: 3. The germline CDR1 and CDR2 sequences are MNHEY and SVGAGI. The CDR3 loop spans 15 amino acids.

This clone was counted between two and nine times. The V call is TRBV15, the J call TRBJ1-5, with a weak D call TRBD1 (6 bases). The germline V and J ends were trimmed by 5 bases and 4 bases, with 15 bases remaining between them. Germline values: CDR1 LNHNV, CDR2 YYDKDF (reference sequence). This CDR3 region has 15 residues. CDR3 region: CATSPRPGENQPQHF. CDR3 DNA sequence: TGTGCCACCAGCCCCCGGCCAGGGGAGAATCAGCCCCAGCATTTT.

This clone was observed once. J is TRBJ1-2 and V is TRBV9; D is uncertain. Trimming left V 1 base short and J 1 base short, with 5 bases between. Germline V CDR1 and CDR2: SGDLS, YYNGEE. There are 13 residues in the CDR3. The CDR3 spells CASSVSDNYGYTF. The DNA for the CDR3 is TGTGCCAGCAGCGTATCGGATAACTATGGCTACACCTTC.

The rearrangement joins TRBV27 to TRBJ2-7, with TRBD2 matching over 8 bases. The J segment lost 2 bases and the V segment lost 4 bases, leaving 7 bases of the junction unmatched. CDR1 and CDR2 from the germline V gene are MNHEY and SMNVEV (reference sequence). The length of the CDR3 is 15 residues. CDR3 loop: CASSSLGAGAYEQYF. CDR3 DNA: TGTGCCAGCAGTTCCCTAGGAGCGGGGGCCTACGAGCAGTACTTC.

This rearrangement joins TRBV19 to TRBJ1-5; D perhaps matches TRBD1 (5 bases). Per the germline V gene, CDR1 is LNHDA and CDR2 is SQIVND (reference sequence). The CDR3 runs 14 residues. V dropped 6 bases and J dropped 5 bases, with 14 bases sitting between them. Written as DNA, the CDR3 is TGTGCCAGTAGGACCCAACGGGACGATCAGCCCCAGCATTTT. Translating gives CASRTQRDDQPQHF. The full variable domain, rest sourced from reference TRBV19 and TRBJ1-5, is DGGITQSPKYLFRKEGQNVTLSCEQNLNHDAMYWYRQDPGQGLRLIYYSQIVNDFQKGDIAEGYSVSREKKESFPLTVTSAQKNPTAFYLCASRTQRDDQPQHFGDGTRLSIL.

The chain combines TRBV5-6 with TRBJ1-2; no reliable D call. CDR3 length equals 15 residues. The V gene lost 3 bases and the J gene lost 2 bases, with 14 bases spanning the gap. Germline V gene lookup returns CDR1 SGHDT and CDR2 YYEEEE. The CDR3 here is CASSSGVSRNYGYTF. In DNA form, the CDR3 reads TGTGCCAGCAGCTCCGGGGTCTCGAGGAACTATGGCTACACCTTC.

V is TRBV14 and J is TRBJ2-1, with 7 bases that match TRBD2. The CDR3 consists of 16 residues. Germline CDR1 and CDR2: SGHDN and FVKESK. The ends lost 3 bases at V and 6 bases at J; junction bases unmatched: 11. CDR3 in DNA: TGTGCCAGCAGCCAGGGGAGGGCCAATTTTCGCAATGAGCAGTTCTTC. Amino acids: CASSQGRANFRNEQFF. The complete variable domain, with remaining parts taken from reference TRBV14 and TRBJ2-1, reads EAGVTQFPSHSVIEKGQTVTLRCDPISGHDNLYWYRRVMGKEIKFLLHFVKESKQDESGMPNNRFLAERTGGTYSTLKVQPAELEDSGVYFCASSQGRANFRNEQFFGPGTRLTVL.

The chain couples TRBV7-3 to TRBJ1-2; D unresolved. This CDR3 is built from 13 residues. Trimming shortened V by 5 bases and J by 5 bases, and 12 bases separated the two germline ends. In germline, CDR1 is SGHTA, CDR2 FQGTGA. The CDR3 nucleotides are TGTGCCAGCAGCGTCCGGGGAGGGTATGGCTACACCTTC. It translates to CASSVRGGYGYTF. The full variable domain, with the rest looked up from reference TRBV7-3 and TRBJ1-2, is GAGVSQTPSNKVTEKGKYVELRCDPISGHTALYWYRQSLGQGPEFLIYFQGTGAADDSGLPNDRFFAVRPEGSVSTLKIQRTERGDSAVYLCASSVRGGYGYTFGSGTRLTVV.

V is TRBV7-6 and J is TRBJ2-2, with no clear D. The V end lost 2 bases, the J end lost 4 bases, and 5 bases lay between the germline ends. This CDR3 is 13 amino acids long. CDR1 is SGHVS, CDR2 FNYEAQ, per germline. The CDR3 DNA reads TGTGCCAGCAGCTTACACCTCACCGGGGAGCTGTTTTTT. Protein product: CASSLHLTGELFF.

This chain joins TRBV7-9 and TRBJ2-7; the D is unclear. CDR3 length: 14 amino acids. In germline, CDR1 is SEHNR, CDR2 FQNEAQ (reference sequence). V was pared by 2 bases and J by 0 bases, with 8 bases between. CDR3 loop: CASSLTDGSYEQYF. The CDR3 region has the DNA TGTGCCAGCAGCTTAACGGACGGCTCCTACGAGCAGTACTTC.